This note documents a single T cell receptor (beta chain) sequence. The data originate from a study of T cell responses to AZD1222 COVID-19 vaccine. Profiled with immunoSEQ multiplex PCR; TCRdb holds only in-frame clones, not every one. This sample has about 170,000 clones, with roughly 93% found just once. The CDR3 is made up of 12 amino acids. The V end was cut by 5 bases, the J end by 6 bases, with 9 bases between. The source material was peripheral blood, sampled on day 0 of AZD1222 vaccination. This chain connects TRBV12-3 or TRBV12-4 to TRBJ2-3; weak D call: TRBD1 (5 bases). The source of this sequence is an adult in good health. The CDR3 nucleotides read TGTGCCAGCAGTAGGGGTGGGGATACGCAGTATTTT. Protein: CASSRGGDTQYF.